This T cell receptor (beta chain) was sequenced during a study of cytomegalovirus exposure and HLA in healthy donors. About the study: The same platform as the roughly 630 first-cohort repertoires was used for the 90 to 150 validation repertoires, a later analysis reported. Study-level findings and limits: The tendency of first-cohort TCR clusters to co-occur in the 120 or so validation repertoires emerged from a later analysis. The study listed approximately 160 cytomegalovirus-associated TCR beta chains.

With regard to this clone: The target antigen is unknown.

TCRdb keeps only in-frame clones here, not all; method: immunoSEQ multiplex PCR. The sample yields some 240,000 clones, around nine tenths seen once. V was trimmed by 0 bases and J by 3 bases, leaving 12 bases between them. CDR3 length equals 15 residues. Germline values: CDR1 LNHNV, CDR2 YYDKDF (reference sequence). The chain joins TRBV15 to TRBJ2-7; D perhaps matches TRBD1 (7 bases). Specimen: PBMCs. This sequence was found in a woman under 30 in good health and CMV-seropositive. CDR3 sequence: CATSREGRTGYEQYF. The CDR3 DNA reads TGTGCCACCAGCAGAGAGGGGAGGACAGGCTACGAGCAGTACTTC.